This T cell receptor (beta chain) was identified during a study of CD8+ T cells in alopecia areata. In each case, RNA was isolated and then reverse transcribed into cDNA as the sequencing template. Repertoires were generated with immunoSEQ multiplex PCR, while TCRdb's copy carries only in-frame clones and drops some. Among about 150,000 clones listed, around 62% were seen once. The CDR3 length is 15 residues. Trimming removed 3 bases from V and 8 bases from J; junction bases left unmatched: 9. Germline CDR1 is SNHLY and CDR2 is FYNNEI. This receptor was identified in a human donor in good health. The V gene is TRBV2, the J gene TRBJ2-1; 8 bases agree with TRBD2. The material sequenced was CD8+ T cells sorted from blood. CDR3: CASSDVGLAGDEQFF. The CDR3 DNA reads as TGTGCCAGCAGTGACGTAGGACTAGCAGGAGATGAGCAGTTCTTC.